Listed here are 5 T cell receptor beta chains from one sample, sequenced in a study of regulatory T cells in long-lasting Graves disease. Regarding time point: newly diagnosed GD, antithyroid drugs for less than 3 months. Isolated PBMC RNA provided the starting material for the TCR library. Arm-PCR of CDR3 regions and iRepertoire HTBI primers were used to build TCR beta libraries. TCRdb passed the multiplex PCR reads through MiXCR, listing each CDR3 protein once. The repertoire holds under 700,000 distinct CDR3 sequences, about 16% seen once, with approximately 25% in the top ten. The same sample was also used in a study of T cells in Graves' hyperthyroidism and ophthalmopathy.

The material was peripheral blood mononuclear cells (PBMCs), obtained at new diagnosis, from a patient treated with antithyroid drugs. These receptors all come from a woman aged 40-65 years with Graves disease.

This clonotype was counted at least ten times. The rearrangement uses TRBV7-9 and TRBJ2-3; 13 nucleotides agree with TRBD2. The germline CDR1 and CDR2 sequences are SEHNR and FQNEAQ (reference sequence). CDR3 size: 15 residues. V was pared by 5 bases and J by 4 bases, with 3 bases of the junction left unmatched. This CDR3 reads CASSRTSGGADTQYF. The CDR3, as DNA: TGTGCCAGCAGCCGGACTAGCGGGGGCGCAGATACGCAGTATTTT.

The chain employs TRBV4-1 and TRBJ2-7, with a possible D match to TRBD2 (6 bases). Germline V CDR1 and CDR2: MGHRA, YSYEKL. The CDR3 totals 15 residues. V was pared by 0 bases and J by 0 bases, with 9 bases between. The CDR3 region has the DNA TGCGCCAGCAGCCAAGAGGAGGGGAGCTCCTACGAGCAGTACTTC. It is translated as CASSQEEGSSYEQYF.

This clonotype was found many times. The rearrangement links TRBV7-9 to TRBJ2-3; 10 bases match TRBD2. J gave up 2 bases and V 5 bases, and 7 bases lay outside the gene matches. The germline V gene encodes CDR1 SEHNR and CDR2 FQNEAQ (reference sequence). This CDR3 region has 16 residues. CDR3 nucleotides: TGTGCCAGCAGCCCCACTAGCGGGACCTACACAGATACGCAGTATTTT. Amino acid sequence: CASSPTSGTYTDTQYF.

This chain joins TRBV12-3 or TRBV12-4 and TRBJ2-5; 8 bases fit TRBD1. CDR3 length: 15 amino acids. The V gene end was trimmed by 1 base and the J gene end by 5 bases; junction bases not matched to a gene: 6. CDR3 sequence reads: CASSLGTGTLETQYF. CDR3 nucleotide sequence: TGTGCCAGCAGTTTAGGGACAGGGACTTTGGAGACCCAGTACTTC.

There are many counts of this clonotype. The CDR3 coding sequence is TGTGCCAGCAGGGTATTCTTATTGGGGGGCTCTGAAGCTTTCTTT. Amino acid sequence: CASRVFLLGGSEAFF. The V gene is TRBV2, the J gene TRBJ1-1, with TRBD1 as a possible D gene (6 bases). V lost 6 bases to trimming and J lost 6 bases, with 20 bases between them. CDR1 and CDR2 from the germline V gene are SNHLY and FYNNEI. The CDR3 covers 15 residues.